Presented here are 17 T cell receptor beta chains from one specimen sequenced in a study of OX40 agonist ivuxolimab in advanced cancers. Sequenced by immunoSEQ multiplex PCR; TCRdb stores in-frame clones only, minus some. The sample has around 20,000 clones, roughly 74% seen once. The starting material was CD4+ or CD8+ T cells sorted from blood, obtained in a trial of the OX40 agonist ivuxolimab. The source is an adult with an advanced solid tumor such as melanoma, head and neck, liver or kidney cancer.

The V call is TRBV7-2, the J call TRBJ2-4, with 9 bases identical to TRBD1. CDR1 and CDR2 (germline): SGHTA, FQGNSA. The junction had 8 bases not matched to a gene; V was cut back by 3 bases and J by 5 bases. The length of the CDR3 is 16 residues. The CDR3 DNA reads as TGTGCCAGCAGCTTTCGATCGGGACAGGGACAAAACATTCAGTACTTC. Residues: CASSFRSGQGQNIQYF.

This clone was counted only a few times. The rearrangement uses TRBV4-2 and TRBJ1-2; D is uncertain. Looked up from germline, CDR1 is LGHNA and CDR2 is YNFKEQ. This CDR3 has 13 residues. Trimming cost V 1 base and J 7 bases, with 10 bases left between them. This CDR3 is CASSQALGVGYTF. In DNA form, the CDR3 reads TGTGCCAGCAGCCAAGCTCTTGGGGTTGGCTACACCTTC.

The rearrangement links TRBV4-1 to TRBJ1-1; D ambiguous. CDR3 length equals 15 residues. Germline CDR1 is MGHRA and CDR2 is YSYEKL. Trimming took 1 base from V and 0 from J, leaving 9 bases between them. The CDR3 is CASSQVHTLNTEAFF. The CDR3 nucleotides are TGCGCCAGCAGCCAAGTCCACACCTTGAACACTGAAGCTTTCTTT.

This clone was observed a single time. The genes are TRBV6-1 and TRBJ2-5; 13 bases fit TRBD2. The DNA end is a closer match to TRBJ2-7, so the J assignment may be wrong. The CDR3 runs to 15 residues. Germline CDR1 reads MNHNS; CDR2 reads SASEGT. The CDR3 DNA reads TGTGCCAGCAGTGAAGGACTAGCGGGAGGATACGAGCAGTACTTC. It yields the protein CASSEGLAGGYEQYF.

The genes are TRBV11-2 and TRBJ2-3; the D is unclear. The V gene's germline CDR1 is SGHAT and CDR2 FQNNGV. V lost 3 bases to trimming and J lost 4 bases, with 5 bases between them. The CDR3 totals 12 residues. CDR3 DNA: TGTGCCAGCAGCTTTATTGCAGATACGCAGTATTTT. This encodes CASSFIADTQYF.

This clone was counted a single time. V is TRBV6-1 and J is TRBJ2-1; 8 bases fit TRBD1. V trimming: 6 bases; J trimming: 2 bases; junction bases outside the gene matches: 6. CDR3 length equals 15 residues. Per the germline V gene, CDR1 is MNHNS and CDR2 is SASEGT. The chain's CDR3 is CASRVGQATYNEQFF. In DNA, the CDR3 is TGTGCCAGCAGGGTGGGACAGGCCACCTACAATGAGCAGTTCTTC.

The rearrangement links TRBV6-6 to TRBJ2-7; no firm D call. Germline V gives CDR1 MNHNY, CDR2 SVGAGI (reference sequence). V lost 1 base, J lost 2 bases, and 9 bases lay in between. This CDR3 contains 14 residues. The CDR3 reads CASSYLDGAYEQYF. Here the CDR3 DNA reads TGTGCCAGCAGTTACTTGGACGGAGCCTACGAGCAGTACTTC.

By share of the sample, this clone is medium-sized. The chain joins TRBV4-2 to TRBJ2-7, with 15 bases fitting TRBD2. V shed 0 bases, J shed 4 bases, and the junction held 7 bases outside the gene matches. This CDR3 has 18 residues. The V gene's germline CDR1 is LGHNA and CDR2 YNFKEQ. The CDR3 nucleotides read TGTGCCAGCAGCCAAGAGACGGGGACTAGCGGGGGGTTGTACGAGCAGTACTTC. It translates to CASSQETGTSGGLYEQYF.

The chain recombines TRBV28 with TRBJ2-2; D is uncertain. This CDR3 has 13 residues. From germline, CDR1 is MDHEN and CDR2 SYDVKM. V lost 1 base to trimming and J lost 4 bases, with 4 bases between them. CDR3 in amino acids: CASSLSVTGELFF. In DNA form, the CDR3 reads TGTGCCAGCAGTTTATCGGTCACCGGGGAGCTGTTTTTT. Supplemented by reference TRBV28 and TRBJ2-2, the full variable domain reads DVKVTQSSRYLVKRTGEKVFLECVQDMDHENMFWYRQDPGLGLRLIYFSYDVKMKEKGDIPEGYSVSREKKERFSLILESASTNQTSMYLCASSLSVTGELFFGEGSRLTVL.

This rearrangement joins TRBV6-6 to TRBJ1-1, with 7 bases lining up with TRBD1. CDR3 length equals 16 residues. J lost 5 bases, V lost 0 bases, and 9 bases had no gene match. CDR1 MNHNY and CDR2 SVGAGI come from the germline V gene (reference sequence). The CDR3: CASSYSPRGLGTEAFF. CDR3 DNA sequence: TGTGCCAGCAGTTACTCGCCGAGGGGGCTAGGGACTGAAGCTTTCTTT.

The J gene is TRBJ2-2, the V gene TRBV19, with a weak D call TRBD1 (5 bases). The germline V gene encodes CDR1 LNHDA and CDR2 SQIVND (reference sequence). The CDR3 has 16 residues. V was shortened by 3 bases and J by 1 base, with 12 bases between the two germline ends. The CDR3 reads CASSMLQGRNTGELFF. Written as DNA, the CDR3 is TGTGCCAGTAGTATGTTGCAGGGTCGGAACACCGGGGAGCTGTTTTTT.

CDR3 DNA sequence: TGTGCCAGCAGCCCTCGGACTAGCTACGAGCAGTACTTC. Translation gives CASSPRTSYEQYF. The V call is TRBV11-2, the J call TRBJ2-7, with 7 bases lining up with TRBD2. The CDR3 covers 13 residues. Germline lookup yields CDR1 SGHAT and CDR2 FQNNGV. V dropped 5 bases and J dropped 3; count of bases not matched to a gene: 4.

The chain is built from TRBV12-5 and TRBJ2-7; possible D gene TRBD1, 6 bases. Germline V gene data show CDR1 as LGHNT and CDR2 as FRNRAP. The length of the CDR3 is 12 residues. The V gene lost 5 bases and the J gene lost 3 bases, with 8 bases spanning the gap. CDR3 coding DNA: TGTGCTAGTGGTACAGGGTTCTACGAGCAGTACTTC. Its translation is CASGTGFYEQYF.

This chain uses TRBV7-3 with TRBJ2-3, with 14 positions matching TRBD2. J lost 3 bases, V lost 5 bases, and 16 bases had no gene match. Germline CDR1 reads SGHTA; CDR2 reads FQGTGA. This CDR3 comprises 20 residues. As DNA, the CDR3 is TGTGCCAGCAGCCCCTTGCCTGGGACTAGCGGGGGCCTGAGGACAGATACGCAGTATTTT. Its protein product is CASSPLPGTSGGLRTDTQYF.

The J gene is TRBJ1-3, the V gene TRBV9; 8 bases are shared with TRBD1. V lost 3 bases to trimming and J lost 4 bases; unmatched junction nucleotides: 9. Per the germline V gene, CDR1 is SGDLS and CDR2 is YYNGEE. The CDR3 is 16 residues long. The CDR3 sequence is CASSEQGAPLGNTIYF. The CDR3 DNA follows: TGTGCCAGCAGCGAGCAGGGGGCGCCTCTAGGAAACACCATATATTTT. The variable domain in full, completed from reference TRBV9 and TRBJ1-3, reads DSGVTQTPKHLITATGQRVTLRCSPRSGDLSVYWYQQSLDQGLQFLIQYYNGEERAKGNILERFSAQQFPDLHSELNLSSLELGDSALYFCASSEQGAPLGNTIYFGEGSWLTVV.

By share, this clone ranks as medium-sized. The chain links TRBV4-1 to TRBJ1-3; no clear D gene. The CDR3 extends over 13 amino acids. The V gene's germline CDR1 is MGHRA and CDR2 YSYEKL. V was trimmed by 8 bases and J by 4 bases, leaving 12 bases between them. As DNA, the CDR3 is TGCGCCAGCTCCTCCGCTACAGGAAACACCATATATTTT. Encoded protein: CASSSATGNTIYF.

The gene calls are TRBV5-6 and TRBJ2-1; either TRBD1 or TRBD2 may supply D (5 bases each). The germline V gene has CDR1 SGHDT and CDR2 YYEEEE. V lost 8 bases, J lost 7 bases, and 25 bases lay in between. This CDR3 contains 16 residues. CDR3 amino acids: CASFPPGTEAPNEQFF. CDR3 DNA: TGTGCCAGTTTTCCTCCCGGGACCGAAGCTCCAAATGAGCAGTTCTTC.